This TCR beta chain was observed in a study of cytomegalovirus exposure and HLA in healthy donors. As to this clone: The target antigen is unknown.

There are 15 residues in the CDR3. V gave up 4 bases and J gave up 0 bases, with 10 bases separating them. CDR1 and CDR2 (germline): MNHEY, SVGAGI. The PCR employed 60 Vbeta primers together with 13 Jbeta primers. TCRdb keeps only in-frame clones here, not all; method: immunoSEQ multiplex PCR. The sample gives around 140,000 clones, 70% to 80% of which show up once; approximately 2% is in the top ten. Study results and caveats: V- and J-gene trimming in TCR beta was tied to a missense DCLRE1C variant by an analysis performed later.

Sequenced material: PBMCs. The chain carries TRBV6-5 and TRBJ1-3, with a possible D match to TRBD1 (5 bases). The TCR comes from a female donor in good health and CMV-seropositive. The DNA of the CDR3 is TGTGCCAGCAGTTCGACAGTCTCCTCTGGAAACACCATATATTTT. Encoded protein: CASSSTVSSGNTIYF.